The next 17 T cell receptor beta chains were all read from a single sample in a study of blood T cells in healthy people across ages (dated by TCRdb to the mid-2010s). To prepare the library, 5' RACE was applied. TCRdb records Illumina HiSeq 2500 as the sequencer. A second PCR of roughly 6 to 11 cycles was run with a J-beta primer mix and a sample-barcoded 5' primer. Using fastp trimming at Q25 and MiXCR clonotype assembly, TCRdb reanalyzed the public sequencing data and kept in-frame beta chains. Entries are consolidated by CDR3 protein sequence, retaining the most common genes and DNA. The sample profile shows under 1,000,000 distinct CDR3 sequences; about 42% of them were found once. The ten largest clones represent about a sixth of the sample. Material: blood. The receptors shown here come from an older man in good health.

CDR3: CAWTDGGTEAFF. The CDR3, as DNA: TGTGCCTGGACCGACGGTGGAACTGAAGCTTTCTTT. The chain links TRBV30 to TRBJ1-1; D is undetermined. CDR1 is GTSNPN, CDR2 SVGIG, per germline (reference sequence). There are 12 residues in the CDR3. V was clipped by 4 bases and J by 5 bases, with 11 bases between them.

This clonotype was seen a single time. This sequence joins TRBV7-2 and TRBJ2-5; D not certain. Germline CDR1 SGHTA, CDR2 FQGNSA. This CDR3 region has 14 residues. V was pared by 1 base and J by 5 bases, with 11 bases between. The CDR3 bases are TGTGCCAGCAGCTTAGATCATGGGTATGAGACCCAGTACTTC. Translation: CASSLDHGYETQYF.

This clonotype has just a few counts. The rearrangement joins TRBV29-1 to TRBJ2-5; TRBD2 aligns across 10 bases. The CDR3 consists of 15 residues. Per germline, CDR1 SQVTM and CDR2 ANQGSEA. Trimming removed 6 bases from V and 4 bases from J; junction bases left unmatched: 11. The CDR3 is CSVEILAGVSETQYF. The CDR3 region has the DNA TGCAGCGTCGAGATTCTAGCGGGAGTTTCAGAGACCCAGTACTTC.

This clonotype occurred a few times. This sequence joins TRBV27 and TRBJ1-2, with TRBD1 matching 11 bases. V shed 5 bases and J 8 bases; nucleotides not matched to a gene: 10. CDR3 size: 15 residues. Germline V gene lookup returns CDR1 MNHEY and CDR2 SMNVEV (reference sequence). The CDR3 nucleotides read TGTGCCAGCAGTCCCGGACAGGGGGCGATTTCCGGCTACACCTTC. Translated, it gives CASSPGQGAISGYTF.

This chain uses TRBV29-1 with TRBJ2-2; 7 positions match TRBD2. With V trimmed by 6 bases and J by 7 bases, 11 bases remained unmatched. The germline V gene has CDR1 SQVTM and CDR2 ANQGSEA. The CDR3 is 14 amino acids. CDR3 sequence: CSVLGGSTLGELFF. CDR3 nucleotides: TGCAGCGTGCTCGGCGGGAGTACTCTCGGGGAGCTGTTTTTT.

The chain couples TRBV12-3 or TRBV12-4 to TRBJ2-1, with 10 bases matching TRBD2. The CDR3 contains 16 residues. Trimming cost V 3 bases and J 9 bases; bases outside gene matches: 11. The CDR3 reads CASSFPPSGSGGEQFF. The CDR3 coding sequence is TGTGCCAGCAGTTTCCCCCCTAGCGGGAGCGGGGGTGAGCAGTTCTTC.

This clonotype was seen more than once but under ten times. The J gene is TRBJ2-7, the V gene TRBV20-1, with TRBD2 matching over 11 bases. The CDR3 totals 15 residues. The germline V gene has CDR1 DFQATT and CDR2 SNEGSKA (reference sequence). V dropped 3 bases and J dropped 5; count of bases not matched to a gene: 9. The CDR3 loop is CSASDAGTSGNEQYF. DNA for the CDR3: TGCAGTGCTAGTGACGCCGGGACTAGCGGCAACGAGCAGTACTTC.

This clonotype occurred many times. CDR3 sequence reads: CSANSGQGRYIQYF. The CDR3, as DNA: TGCAGCGCGAACTCGGGACAGGGGAGGTACATTCAGTACTTC. The chain employs TRBV20-1 and TRBJ2-4; 10 nucleotides align to TRBD1. The germline V gene encodes CDR1 DFQATT and CDR2 SNEGSKA (reference sequence). The CDR3 has 14 amino acids.

The chain employs TRBV25-1 and TRBJ1-1; 8 bases are a match to TRBD1. CDR3 size: 18 residues. Germline V CDR1 and CDR2: MGHDK, SYGVNS. Trimming at V came to 1 base and at J to 1 base, leaving 11 bases not matched to a gene. The CDR3 DNA follows: TGTGCCAGCAGTGAATCCCCCGGACAGGGCCGGGGGAACACTGAAGCTTTCTTT. It is translated as CASSESPGQGRGNTEAFF.

The rearrangement links TRBV27 to TRBJ2-5; maybe TRBD2 (5 bases). Trimming cost V 5 bases and J 4 bases, with 11 bases left between them. The length of the CDR3 is 13 residues. Germline CDR1 and CDR2: MNHEY and SMNVEV (reference sequence). CDR3: CASSPRRSETQYF. In nucleotides, the CDR3 is TGTGCCAGCAGTCCGCGGAGGTCAGAGACCCAGTACTTC.

The chain joins TRBV15 to TRBJ2-3, with D hard to call. The CDR3 runs to 13 residues. V was cut by 2 bases and J by 1 base, with 4 bases left in between. Germline-derived CDR1 and CDR2 are LNHNV and YYDKDF (reference sequence). The CDR3 here is CATSRLGTDTQYF. CDR3 coding DNA: TGTGCCACCAGCAGATTGGGCACAGATACGCAGTATTTT.

This sequence joins TRBV2 and TRBJ2-1; 14 bases are shared with TRBD2. Trimming at V came to 6 bases and at J to 7 bases, leaving 5 bases not matched to a gene. This CDR3 region has 15 residues. Germline-derived CDR1 and CDR2 are SNHLY and FYNNEI. DNA of the CDR3: TGTGCCAGCAGGAGGACTAGCGGGAGGTCGAATGAGCAGTTCTTC. Its protein is CASRRTSGRSNEQFF.

V usage is TRBV12-3 or TRBV12-4 and J usage is TRBJ1-5; D possibly corresponds to TRBD1 (5 bases). The CDR3 totals 17 residues. V was shortened by 3 bases and J by 0 bases, with 15 bases between the two germline ends. The CDR3 DNA sequence: TGTGCCAGCAGTTTTGTACGGGGGGAGAGTAGCAATCAGCCCCAGCATTTT. Its translation: CASSFVRGESSNQPQHF.

This clonotype occurred once. The chain has TRBV24-1 and TRBJ2-7; TRBD1 agrees at 9 bases. The CDR3 length is 13 residues. V dropped 5 bases and J dropped 7; count of bases not matched to a gene: 5. Germline assignment: CDR1 KGHDR and CDR2 SFDVKD. CDR3 residues: CATSAWTGDEQYF. In DNA form, the CDR3 reads TGTGCCACCAGTGCTTGGACAGGGGATGAGCAGTACTTC.

This chain joins TRBV3-1 and TRBJ2-4; 9 bases align to TRBD2. Germline CDR1 reads LGHDT; CDR2 reads YNNKEL (reference sequence). The CDR3 covers 16 residues. Trimming cost V 4 bases and J 2 bases; bases outside gene matches: 6. CDR3 sequence reads: CASSPWTSETKNIQYF. DNA for the CDR3: TGTGCCAGCAGCCCCTGGACTAGCGAGACCAAAAACATTCAGTACTTC.

This sequence joins TRBV29-1 and TRBJ1-1; D gene uncertain. There are 12 residues in the CDR3. Per the germline V gene, CDR1 is SQVTM and CDR2 is ANQGSEA. With 3 bases removed from V and 7 bases from J, the gap between germline ends came to 12 bases. The CDR3 nucleotides are TGCAGCGTTGAGGGAGACCGGAATGAAGCTTTCTTT. Amino acids: CSVEGDRNEAFF.

This chain uses TRBV6-1 with TRBJ1-5, with a weak D call TRBD1 (5 bases). The ends were cut back, 5 bases at V and 11 bases at J, with 16 bases in the middle. The CDR3 is 13 residues long. Looked up from germline, CDR1 is MNHNS and CDR2 is SASEGT. DNA for the CDR3: TGTGCCAGCAGTCGGGACCACCGGTGGGCCCAGCATTTT. This sequence encodes CASSRDHRWAQHF.